These T cell receptor beta chains were read from a single sample in a study of cytomegalovirus exposure and HLA in healthy donors. Method: immunoSEQ multiplex PCR; TCRdb's copy keeps in-frame clones and lacks some. The sample includes over 95,000 clones, approximately 74% of them seen just once. Sequenced material: PBMCs. The receptors here all came from a woman in her 40s in good health and CMV-seropositive. Each CDR3 is given with its conserved first and last residue. The D gene is left open where the match is weak. Size is omitted from some rows. Given values are once, few, many or a class for expanded clones.

D	V	size	J	CDR3	DNA
TRBD1	TRBV5-1	.	TRBJ2-7	CASSLGQGRDEQYF	TGCGCCAGCAGCCTTGGACAGGGTCGGGACGAGCAGTACTTC
TRBD1	TRBV5-1	.	TRBJ2-7	CASSFHPGQGELEQYF	TGCGCCAGCAGCTTTCATCCGGGACAGGGAGAGCTCGAGCAGTACTTC
TRBD2	TRBV29-1	.	TRBJ2-7	CSVEGGLAGAEQYF	TGCAGCGTTGAGGGGGGACTAGCGGGAGCCGAGCAGTACTTC
TRBD2	TRBV7-2	.	TRBJ2-7	CASSSGGAGLYEQYF	TGTGCCAGCAGCTCGGGGGGGGCCGGTCTATACGAGCAGTACTTC
.	TRBV25-1	.	TRBJ2-1	CASSDWTAGNEQFF	TGTGCCAGCAGTGACTGGACAGCCGGGAATGAGCAGTTCTTC
.	TRBV6-1	few	TRBJ2-7	CASSVREDSEQYF	TGTGCCAGCAGTGTGCGGGAAGATTCCGAGCAGTACTTC
.	TRBV4-3	.	TRBJ1-2	CASSQDGSYGYTF	TGCGCCAGCAGCCAAGATGGGAGCTATGGCTACACCTTC
.	TRBV7-2	.	TRBJ2-1	CASSLVTGSYNEQFF	TGTGCCAGCAGCTTAGTGACAGGTAGTTACAATGAGCAGTTCTTC
TRBD1	TRBV7-9	.	TRBJ1-4	CASSVDRGSEKLFF	TGTGCCAGCAGCGTAGACAGGGGATCTGAAAAACTGTTTTTT
.	TRBV29-1	.	TRBJ2-3	CSVLGTRVAADTQYF	TGCAGCGTCCTCGGAACCAGGGTGGCTGCAGATACGCAGTATTTT
TRBD2	TRBV18	.	TRBJ2-5	CASSLGLAGYF	TGTGCCAGCTCTCTAGGACTAGCGGGGTACTTC
.	TRBV18	.	TRBJ2-6	CASSPIGVGANVLTF	TGTGCCAGCTCACCAATCGGGGTTGGGGCCAACGTCCTGACTTTC
.	TRBV13	.	TRBJ2-7	CASSGGQRTYEQYF	TGTGCCAGCAGCGGCGGACAGCGAACCTACGAGCAGTACTTC
.	TRBV29-1	.	TRBJ1-2	CSVGSQINYGYTF	TGCAGCGTTGGTTCCCAGATCAACTATGGCTACACCTTC
.	TRBV18	.	TRBJ2-7	CASSPSNRASYEQYF	TGTGCCAGCTCACCCTCTAACAGGGCCTCCTACGAGCAGTACTTC
TRBD1	TRBV11-3	.	TRBJ1-6	CASSPGTGMSSPLHF	TGTGCCAGCAGCCCCGGGACAGGGATGAGTTCACCCCTCCACTTT
TRBD1	TRBV29-1	.	TRBJ1-4	CSVSEGAPEKLFF	TGCAGCGTTTCCGAGGGGGCGCCTGAAAAACTGTTTTTT
TRBD1	TRBV10-3	.	TRBJ2-7	CAIRKYRGEKYTSSYEQYF	TGTGCCATCAGAAAATACAGGGGCGAAAAGTATACTAGCTCCTACGAGCAGTACTTC
.	TRBV2	few	TRBJ2-7	CASSPSGTIREQYF	TGTGCCAGCAGCCCAAGCGGGACAATCAGGGAGCAGTACTTC
.	TRBV5-1	few	TRBJ2-5	CASSLSGANQETQYF	TGCGCCAGCAGCCTCAGCGGAGCAAACCAAGAGACCCAGTACTTC
.	TRBV7-2	.	TRBJ2-1	CASSSGVYNEQFF	TGTGCCAGCAGCTCCGGTGTCTACAATGAGCAGTTCTTC
TRBD2	TRBV5-4	.	TRBJ2-2	CASSGTLIAGVRTGELFF	TGTGCCAGCAGCGGGACTTTAATAGCGGGAGTCCGCACCGGGGAGCTGTTTTTT
TRBD1	TRBV28	.	TRBJ2-7	CASSPPGQGVYEQYF	TGTGCCAGCAGTCCACCGGGACAGGGGGTTTACGAGCAGTACTTC
TRBD2	TRBV9	.	TRBJ2-3	CASSGLAGVTDTQYF	TGTGCCAGCAGCGGGCTAGCGGGGGTCACAGATACGCAGTATTTT
.	TRBV7-2	.	TRBJ1-1	CASSLYGGRSAEAFF	TGTGCCAGCAGCTTATACGGGGGTAGGAGCGCTGAAGCTTTCTTT
TRBD1	TRBV15	once	TRBJ1-1	CATSRETGGNTEAFF	TGTGCCACCAGCAGGGAAACAGGGGGTAACACTGAAGCTTTCTTT
TRBD1	TRBV7-3	few	TRBJ1-2	CASSLSGTGDYTF	TGTGCCAGCAGCCTCTCCGGGACAGGCGACTACACCTTC